This entry describes one T cell receptor beta chain. The antigen remains undetermined. In the original workflow: Junction-only sequences produced by ImmunoSEQ had no quality scores, so filtering differed. TCRdb's copy holds only in-frame clones and misses some; the assay was immunoSEQ multiplex PCR. V, J and clone size reflect that table, while D and trimming were determined from the DNA. The sample lists about 700,000 clones, about 74% occurring once. The sample belongs to a study of shared clonotypes between healthy human individuals. Broader study findings: Naive CD4 clonotypes overlapped across a handful of donors at roughly 5%.

The donors, healthy adults who were HIV-negative, had experienced no recent acute infections or vaccinations. This CDR3 has 16 amino acids. The germline CDR1 and CDR2 sequences are SEHNR and FQNEAQ (reference sequence). Unmatched junction bases numbered 8, after V lost 5 bases and J lost 1 base. Sequenced input: memory CD4+ T cells sorted from blood. As to subset: CD45RA-negative fraction. The receptor comes from a woman in her twenties or thirties in good health. The chain joins TRBV7-9 to TRBJ1-1; 9 bases are shared with TRBD1. The CDR3 spells CASSPRQGGRNTEAFF. The CDR3 bases are TGTGCCAGCAGCCCCCGACAGGGGGGTAGGAACACTGAAGCTTTCTTT.